This T cell receptor (beta chain) was found in a study of blood T cell repertoires in COVID-19. About the research overall: Both acute and convalescent COVID-19 samples were obtained from the United States, Italy and Spain. The analysed material was cDNA or gDNA that came from T cells, B-cell-depleted T cells, or PBMCs.

In the source study's methods: Nucleated cell counts were estimated from reference gene primer amplification. Assay used: immunoSEQ multiplex PCR; TCRdb lists only in-frame clones, some missing. V, J and clone size were drawn from that table, and D and trimming were deduced from the DNA. The data hold around 100,000 clones, with approximately 80% observed a single time. Germline V gene lookup returns CDR1 MNHEY and CDR2 SMNVEV (reference sequence). This CDR3 comprises 13 residues. J lost 3 bases, V lost 6 bases, and 4 bases had no gene match. The sequenced material came from peripheral blood. This TCR was sampled from a human donor in a cohort sampled during active COVID-19. The V gene is TRBV27, the J gene TRBJ2-7; 8 bases line up with TRBD1. The chain's CDR3 is CASRQGALYEQYF. The CDR3 region has the DNA TGTGCCAGCAGGCAGGGGGCACTCTACGAGCAGTACTTC.